These 22 T cell receptor beta chains were sequenced from one sample in a study of CD8+ T cells in alopecia areata. Investigators isolated RNA and reverse transcribed it into cDNA to act as the sequencing template. Libraries were prepared by immunoSEQ multiplex PCR; TCRdb keeps only in-frame clonotypes and omits some of them. The data show roughly 150,000 clones, nearly 55% seen once. Regarding treatment: oral pan-JAK inhibitor, 5-10 mg twice daily. The source was CD8+ T cells sorted from blood, collected at week 4, from a patient treated with tofacitinib. Receptors originate from a human donor with alopecia areata.

The CDR3 is CASPWTEITYEQYF. CDR3 sequence (DNA): TGTGCCAGCCCTTGGACGGAGATTACCTACGAGCAGTACTTC. V and J are TRBV6-5 and TRBJ2-7; D remains ambiguous. V was pared by 8 bases and J by 2 bases, with 16 bases between. Germline CDR1 reads MNHEY; CDR2 reads SVGAGI. The CDR3 contains 14 residues.

This chain joins TRBV11-2 and TRBJ2-7; possible D gene TRBD2, 5 bases. The length of the CDR3 is 14 residues. Deletions cut 6 bases from V and 2 bases from J, with 14 bases between. Looked up from germline, CDR1 is SGHAT and CDR2 is FQNNGV. The CDR3 loop reads CASSDPGIAYEQYF. Written as DNA, the CDR3 is TGTGCCAGCAGTGACCCGGGGATAGCCTACGAGCAGTACTTC.

This clone was counted once. The chain carries TRBV5-6 and TRBJ2-3; TRBD1 is a possible D gene (5 bases). The germline CDR1 and CDR2 sequences are SGHDT and YYEEEE. V was cut by 4 bases and J by 3 bases, with 15 bases left in between. This CDR3 has 15 amino acids. The CDR3 DNA is TGTGCCAGCAGCCCGACCCCCAGGGCTACAGATACGCAGTATTTT. Protein sequence: CASSPTPRATDTQYF.

The CDR3 here is CACQEVLRNSPLHF. For the CDR3, the DNA is TGTGCCTGCCAAGAGGTCCTCCGGAATTCACCCCTCCACTTT. The rearrangement links TRBV30 to TRBJ1-6; D is undetermined. The germline V gene has CDR1 GTSNPN and CDR2 SVGIG (reference sequence). The CDR3 is 14 amino acids. The V gene lost 6 bases and the J gene lost 7 bases, with 16 bases spanning the gap.

The rearrangement joins TRBV4-1 to TRBJ2-7; D gene unclear. The germline V gene encodes CDR1 MGHRA and CDR2 YSYEKL. There are 15 residues in the CDR3. Trimming shortened V by 2 bases and J by 2 bases, and 13 bases separated the two germline ends. The CDR3 here is CASSQRIGRAYEQYF. CDR3 nucleotides: TGCGCCAGCAGCCAAAGAATCGGACGGGCCTACGAGCAGTACTTC.

Notes on this clone: A much more abundant neighbour one base away suggests this may be a read error. This chain connects TRBV7-8 to TRBJ1-2; the D is unclear. The CDR3 consists of 15 residues. Germline CDR1 reads SGHVS; CDR2 reads FQNEAQ. The CDR3 nucleotides read TGCGCCAGCAGCCAAGATAGGGCCAGCGGCTATGGCTACACCTTC. Its protein is CASSQDRASGYGYTF.

This chain links TRBV27 with TRBJ2-1; TRBD1 aligns across 7 bases. The CDR3 spans 15 residues. After removal of 5 bases from V and 1 base from J, the junction contained 5 bases not matched to a gene. Germline assignment: CDR1 MNHEY and CDR2 SMNVEV (reference sequence). The CDR3 coding sequence is TGTGCCAGCAGTATCGACAGGGTGTCCTACAATGAGCAGTTCTTC. This encodes CASSIDRVSYNEQFF.

This clone was picked up one time. The chain combines TRBV6-1 with TRBJ1-1, with a weak D call TRBD1 (5 bases). CDR3 size: 16 residues. Germline-derived CDR1 and CDR2 are MNHNS and SASEGT. V lost 3 bases, J lost 4 bases, and 18 bases lay in between. As DNA, the CDR3 is TGTGCCAGCAGTGACTTCCCCGGGACGTTAGGCACTGAAGCTTTCTTT. It encodes CASSDFPGTLGTEAFF.

The V and J genes are TRBV29-1 and TRBJ2-1; D is perhaps TRBD2 (6 bases). Trimming shortened V by 6 bases and J by 7 bases, and 19 bases separated the two germline ends. Germline V gene lookup returns CDR1 SQVTM and CDR2 ANQGSEA. This CDR3 contains 14 residues. The CDR3 here is CSVELPGLKNEQFF. CDR3 sequence (DNA): TGCAGCGTCGAACTTCCGGGACTGAAAAATGAGCAGTTCTTC.

This clone appeared a few times. The V call is TRBV12-5, the J call TRBJ2-1; 9 bases align to TRBD1. The CDR3 has 15 amino acids. Trimming removed 6 bases from V and 2 bases from J; junction bases left unmatched: 5. Germline lookup yields CDR1 LGHNT and CDR2 FRNRAP. The chain's CDR3 is CASGRTGDAYNEQFF. The CDR3 DNA sequence: TGTGCTAGTGGAAGGACAGGGGATGCCTACAATGAGCAGTTCTTC.

V gene TRBV5-6 combines with J gene TRBJ2-7, with a possible D match to TRBD1 (5 bases). Trimming took 0 bases from V and 1 from J, leaving 14 bases between them. The CDR3 has 16 residues. Germline values: CDR1 SGHDT, CDR2 YYEEEE. This CDR3 is CASSLETAELSYEQYF. CDR3 nucleotides: TGTGCCAGCAGCTTGGAGACAGCAGAACTATCCTACGAGCAGTACTTC.

This chain links TRBV2 with TRBJ2-3; D is undetermined. The V and J ends lost 6 bases and 2 bases respectively, with 3 bases between them. The CDR3 is 11 residues long. Germline V CDR1 and CDR2: SNHLY, FYNNEI. The CDR3 is CASRDTDTQYF. The CDR3 nucleotides read TGTGCCAGCAGGGACACAGATACGCAGTATTTT.

V and J are TRBV4-2 and TRBJ2-5; TRBD2 agrees at 7 bases. This CDR3 has 20 amino acids. Germline trimming cut 3 bases from V and 5 bases from J; bases unmatched to any gene: 24. Germline V gives CDR1 LGHNA, CDR2 YNFKEQ. This chain's CDR3 is CASSHPKAPREDEFGETQYF. CDR3 bases: TGTGCCAGCAGCCACCCTAAAGCTCCCCGGGAGGACGAATTCGGGGAGACCCAGTACTTC.

This clone was detected only a few times. The rearrangement uses TRBV30 and TRBJ2-7; D unclear. Between the trimmed V and J ends, which lost 7 bases and 2 bases, there was a span of 9 bases. This CDR3 region has 11 residues. Germline CDR1 and CDR2: GTSNPN and SVGIG (reference sequence). The CDR3, as DNA: TGTGCCTTTGACATAGCCTACGAGCAGTACTTC. Encoded protein: CAFDIAYEQYF.

The genes are TRBV4-3 and TRBJ2-1; D possibly corresponds to TRBD1 (7 bases). Trimming removed 1 base from V and 9 bases from J, with 19 bases in between. Germline V CDR1 and CDR2: LGHNA, YSLEER. This CDR3 spans 16 amino acids. The CDR3 reads CASSQVQGGLGGEQFF. The CDR3 DNA is TGCGCCAGCAGCCAAGTTCAGGGGGGCCTGGGAGGTGAGCAGTTCTTC.

This clone was found a few times. The rearrangement links TRBV27 to TRBJ2-3; the D gene is possibly TRBD1 (5 bases). CDR1 is MNHEY, CDR2 SMNVEV, per germline (reference sequence). The CDR3 is 13 residues long. V lost 7 bases, J lost 4 bases, and 12 bases lay in between. The CDR3 sequence is CASNGRAPDTQYF. CDR3 nucleotide sequence: TGTGCCAGCAATGGCAGGGCCCCAGATACGCAGTATTTT.

This clone was counted between two and nine times. This sequence joins TRBV19 and TRBJ1-5; D gene ambiguous. Germline CDR1 LNHDA, CDR2 SQIVND (reference sequence). The V gene lost 3 bases and the J gene lost 3 bases, with 9 bases spanning the gap. The CDR3 consists of 14 residues. CDR3 sequence reads: CASSIREFNQPQHF. CDR3 coding DNA: TGTGCCAGTAGTATCCGGGAGTTCAATCAGCCCCAGCATTTT.

V usage is TRBV29-1 and J usage is TRBJ2-3; 8 positions match TRBD2. From germline, CDR1 is SQVTM and CDR2 ANQGSEA. The CDR3 is made up of 16 amino acids. Unmatched junction bases numbered 9, after V lost 4 bases and J lost 0 bases. This CDR3 reads CSVGGSLAESTDTQYF. The CDR3 DNA is TGCAGCGTTGGGGGGTCACTAGCGGAAAGCACAGATACGCAGTATTTT.

The chain carries TRBV5-6 and TRBJ1-5; TRBD1 matches at 9 bases. There are 14 residues in the CDR3. After removal of 0 bases from V and 5 bases from J, the junction contained 0 bases not matched to a gene. CDR1 and CDR2 (germline): SGHDT, YYEEEE. The CDR3 sequence is CASSLGQGDQPQHF. In nucleotides, the CDR3 is TGTGCCAGCAGCTTGGGACAGGGGGATCAGCCCCAGCATTTT.

The chain has TRBV6-5 and TRBJ1-4; a possible D gene is TRBD1 (6 bases). Germline loops: CDR1 MNHEY, CDR2 SVGAGI. Trimming left V 5 bases short and J 4 bases short, with 11 bases between. This CDR3 spans 14 amino acids. CDR3: CASSTGQINEKLFF. In nucleotides, the CDR3 is TGTGCCAGCAGTACAGGACAGATTAATGAAAAACTGTTTTTT.

In this sample, this clone turned up a few times. V is TRBV27 and J is TRBJ2-7; D is unresolved. This CDR3 is 13 amino acids long. The V end was cut by 6 bases, the J end by 1 base, with 10 bases between. CDR1 MNHEY and CDR2 SMNVEV come from the germline V gene (reference sequence). CDR3 in DNA: TGTGCCAGCAGACCAGTGGAATCCTACGAGCAGTACTTC. Amino acid sequence: CASRPVESYEQYF.

The CDR3 DNA sequence: TGTGCCAGCAGCTTAGTCCAGGGGACCTACAATGAGCAGTTCTTC. The encoded protein is CASSLVQGTYNEQFF. The V gene is TRBV7-9, the J gene TRBJ2-1; weak D call: TRBD1 (6 bases). The CDR3 loop spans 15 amino acids. CDR1 and CDR2 from the germline V gene are SEHNR and FQNEAQ (reference sequence). V was cut by 1 base and J by 2 bases, with 9 bases left in between.